The sequence of this T cell receptor (beta chain) was determined in a study of T-cell reconstitution after alpha-beta-depleted transplantation in children. The junction had 14 bases not matched to a gene; V was cut back by 1 base and J by 6 bases. There are 19 residues in the CDR3. Germline V gene sequence: CDR1 LGHDT, CDR2 YNNKEL (reference sequence). Study-level results: One year after transplant, T-cell counts and diversity came mostly from newly produced T cells. The high TCRbeta diversity at day 60 in some patients came from surviving recipient T cells and thymic progenitors.

Unique molecular identifiers were built into the TCRbeta library. TCRdb recomputed calls from the PCR reads with MiXCR, one row per CDR3 protein. The sample lists roughly 100,000 distinct CDR3 sequences; 4.5% to 7.5% were seen once. This clonotype was seen a handful of times. Its target is not known. The sequencing used PBMCs, mostly from graft donor cells, collected 60 days after TCRalphabeta/CD19-depleted stem cell transplant. The sequence was collected from a female patient under 10 years old who had a stem cell transplant for Fanconi anemia, so the T cells may come from the graft donor. This sequence joins TRBV3-1 and TRBJ2-1; TRBD2 agrees at 11 bases. CDR3 protein: CASSQAVASGRRLVNEQFF. The CDR3 coding sequence is TGTGCCAGCAGCCAAGCCGTGGCTAGCGGGAGGAGACTGGTCAATGAGCAGTTCTTC.